These T cell receptor beta chains were read from a single sample in a study of regulatory T cells in long-lasting Graves disease. TCRdb analysed the multiplex PCR reads with MiXCR anew, one entry per CDR3 protein. The table has 350,000 to 550,000 distinct CDR3 sequences, 16% seen once. This sample also appeared in a second study, on T cells in Graves' hyperthyroidism and ophthalmopathy.

Sample: peripheral blood mononuclear cells (PBMCs), taken at new diagnosis, from a patient treated with antithyroid drugs. These receptors were collected from a woman between 18 and 29 years old with Graves disease. CDR3s include the opening cysteine and the closing phenylalanine or tryptophan. The D gene is left open where the match is weak. Rows give clone size only sometimes, using once, few, many, or a class for an expanded clone.

d_gene,len,v_gene,j_gene,abundance,CDR3aa,CDR3nt
TRBD2,18,TRBV6-2/TRBV6-3,TRBJ2-5,NA,CASSYSKAASGSQETQYF,TGTGCCAGCAGTTACTCGAAGGCAGCTAGCGGGAGCCAAGAGACCCAGTACTTC
TRBD1,16,TRBV9,TRBJ2-5,few,CASSTLQGAFGETQYF,TGTGCCAGCAGCACCCTACAGGGGGCGTTTGGAGAGACCCAGTACTTC
NA,13,TRBV29-1,TRBJ1-1,few,CSVRQDLNTEAFF,TGCAGCGTCCGCCAGGACCTGAACACTGAAGCTTTCTTT
TRBD1,15,TRBV7-9,TRBJ2-7,many,CASSLGGDRGYEQYF,TGTGCCAGCAGCTTAGGTGGTGACAGGGGCTACGAGCAGTACTTC
TRBD2,10,TRBV29-1,TRBJ2-7,NA,CSGLADEQYF,TGCAGCGGACTAGCGGACGAGCAGTACTTC
NA,16,TRBV14,TRBJ2-5,many,CASSQETGRHQETQYF,TGTGCCAGCAGCCAAGAAACAGGGCGACACCAAGAGACCCAGTACTTC
TRBD1,14,TRBV11-2,TRBJ1-4,many,CASSPTGGDEKLFF,TGTGCCAGCAGCCCGACAGGGGGAGATGAAAAACTGTTTTTT
NA,17,TRBV15,TRBJ2-1,many,CATSSGRPGSSYNEQFF,TGTGCCACCAGCAGTGGGCGGCCCGGGAGCTCCTACAATGAGCAGTTCTTC
NA,15,TRBV4-1,TRBJ2-2,NA,CASSPAGADTGELFF,TGCGCCAGCAGCCCCGCGGGGGCTGACACCGGGGAGCTGTTTTTT
NA,14,TRBV20-1,TRBJ2-1,many,CSAREPGLHNEQFF,TGCAGTGCTAGAGAACCGGGACTCCACAATGAGCAGTTCTTC
TRBD2,15,TRBV6-1,TRBJ2-7,NA,CASSSGTSGQYEQYF,TGTGCCAGCAGCTCCGGGACTAGCGGACAGTACGAGCAGTACTTC
TRBD2,14,TRBV12-3/TRBV12-4,TRBJ2-1,NA,CASRTSGISNEQFF,TGTGCCAGCAGAACTAGCGGGATAAGCAATGAGCAGTTCTTC
NA,16,TRBV15,TRBJ2-1,many,CATSRPAGRSMYEQFF,TGTGCCACCAGCAGACCAGCGGGCAGGTCCATGTATGAGCAGTTCTTC
NA,17,TRBV7-9,TRBJ2-1,NA,CASSGGLAVNYYNEQFF,TGTGCCAGCAGTGGAGGCCTAGCCGTCAATTACTACAATGAGCAGTTCTTC
TRBD2,14,TRBV10-3,TRBJ2-7,many,CAITGTSDSYEQYF,TGTGCCATCACCGGGACTAGCGACTCCTACGAGCAGTACTTC
TRBD2,16,TRBV19,TRBJ2-1,NA,CASSWRLAGSYNEQFF,TGTGCCAGTAGTTGGCGACTAGCGGGATCCTACAATGAGCAGTTCTTC
NA,13,TRBV20-1,TRBJ2-5,many,CSARAGVAETQYF,TGCAGTGCCCGAGCCGGGGTGGCGGAGACCCAGTACTTC
TRBD2,13,TRBV20-1,TRBJ2-7,many,CSAELAGGRVQYF,TGCAGTGCTGAACTAGCGGGAGGCCGGGTGCAGTACTTC
TRBD2,15,TRBV5-6,TRBJ2-1,NA,CASSLEAAGVVEQFF,TGTGCCAGCAGCTTGGAGGCAGCGGGAGTGGTTGAGCAGTTCTTC
NA,12,TRBV7-9,TRBJ1-1,many,CASSHSRPEAFF,TGTGCCAGCAGCCATAGTAGGCCTGAAGCTTTCTTT
TRBD2,16,TRBV20-1,TRBJ2-1,NA,CSARGGTSGGYNEQFF,TGCAGTGCTAGGGGGGGGACTAGCGGGGGCTACAATGAGCAGTTTTTC
TRBD2,16,TRBV12-3/TRBV12-4,TRBJ2-7,NA,CASSLMLAGAGGEQYF,TGTGCCAGCAGTTTAATGCTAGCGGGAGCGGGTGGGGAGCAGTACTTC
NA,10,TRBV20-1,TRBJ2-3,NA,CSGRADTQYF,TGCAGTGGGAGAGCGGATACGCAGTATTTT
NA,15,TRBV28,TRBJ1-5,many,CASRTPGEWNQPQHF,TGTGCCAGCAGGACCCCAGGGGAGTGGAATCAGCCCCAGCATTTT
NA,14,TRBV7-2,TRBJ2-5,many,CASSNTALVETQYF,TGTGCCAGCAGCAATACAGCGCTCGTGGAGACCCAGTACTTC
TRBD1,15,TRBV12-3/TRBV12-4,TRBJ2-5,many,CASSREGDRDRTQYF,TGTGCCAGCAGTAGGGAAGGGGACAGGGATCGGACCCAGTACTTC
TRBD1,17,TRBV5-6,TRBJ2-6,NA,CASSLWTGHSGANVLTF,TGTGCCAGCAGCCTTTGGACAGGCCACTCTGGGGCCAACGTCCTGACTTTC
NA,13,TRBV5-6,TRBJ2-3,many,CASSLQTGDTQYF,TGTGCCAGCAGCCTCCAGACCGGAGATACGCAGTATTTT
TRBD2,16,TRBV6-1,TRBJ2-1,many,CASSDSGTSPISGQFF,TGTGCCAGCAGTGATTCCGGGACTAGCCCAATTTCGGGGCAGTTCTTC
NA,13,TRBV7-3,TRBJ2-7,NA,CASSPEGVYEQYF,TGTGCCAGCAGCCCCGAAGGGGTTTACGAGCAGTACTTC
NA,14,TRBV6-1,TRBJ2-7,many,CASIKDRLFYEQYF,TGTGCCAGCATTAAAGACCGGTTATTCTACGAGCAGTACTTC
TRBD2,17,TRBV5-1,TRBJ2-1,once,CASSLAGLAYPYNEQFF,TGCGCCAGCAGCTTGGCGGGACTAGCTTACCCCTACAATGAGCAGTTCTTC
NA,15,TRBV30,TRBJ1-2,many,CAWVKEQRTTDGYTF,TGTGCCTGGGTCAAGGAACAGAGGACAACAGATGGCTACACCTTC
TRBD1,15,TRBV20-1,TRBJ1-1,many,CSARLDRGLNTEAFF,TGCAGTGCTAGACTCGACAGGGGCCTGAACACTGAAGCTTTCTTT
NA,14,TRBV28,TRBJ1-2,many,CASSLAIANYGYTF,TGTGCCAGCAGTTTAGCGATAGCTAACTATGGCTACACCTTC
TRBD2,16,TRBV7-2,TRBJ2-1,many,CASSLTGLARRNEQFF,TGTGCCAGCAGCTTAACGGGACTAGCAAGGAGGAATGAGCAGTTCTTC
NA,18,TRBV5-1,TRBJ2-3,few,CASSFDRDTTWNTDTQYF,TGCGCCAGCAGCTTTGACCGGGACACTACCTGGAACACAGATACGCAGTATTTT
NA,15,TRBV5-6,TRBJ1-1,many,CASSPDSASGTEAFF,TGTGCCAGCAGCCCGGACAGCGCGTCGGGGACTGAAGCTTTCTTT
NA,14,TRBV5-5,TRBJ1-2,many,CASSFPGSDYGYTF,TGTGCCAGCAGCTTTCCAGGATCGGACTATGGCTACACCTTC
NA,16,TRBV6-5,TRBJ2-3,NA,CASSYSSRGKGDTQYF,TGTGCCAGCAGTTACTCCAGCAGGGGTAAGGGAGATACGCAGTATTTT
TRBD1,14,TRBV29-1,TRBJ1-5,NA,CSVGTGTGGQPQHF,TGCAGCGTTGGGACCGGGACAGGGGGTCAGCCCCAGCATTTT
TRBD2,16,TRBV5-4,TRBJ2-3,NA,CASSLAGSISTDTQYF,TGTGCCAGCAGCCTAGCGGGGTCTATTAGCACAGATACGCAGTATTTT
NA,15,TRBV7-8,TRBJ1-5,NA,CASSLGGEVNQPQHF,TGTGCCAGCAGCTTGGGGGGGGAGGTCAATCAGCCCCAGCATTTT
NA,16,TRBV6-2/TRBV6-3,TRBJ2-5,many,CASSYGERGYQETQYF,TGTGCCAGCAGTTACGGCGAGCGAGGGTACCAAGAGACCCAGTACTTC
NA,13,TRBV7-3,TRBJ2-3,many,CASRGGGTDTQYF,TGTGCCAGCAGGGGGGGCGGCACAGATACGCAGTATTTT
TRBD1,16,TRBV11-1,TRBJ2-7,many,CASSSFPGQGHYEQYF,TGTGCCAGCAGCTCATTCCCGGGACAGGGACACTACGAGCAGTACTTC
NA,12,TRBV20-1,TRBJ2-1,many,CSAPDFYNEQFF,TGCAGTGCTCCTGACTTCTACAATGAGCAGTTCTTC
TRBD2,11,TRBV29-1,TRBJ2-3,many,CSVTSGTTQYF,TGCAGCGTAACTAGCGGGACTACGCAGTATTTT
TRBD1,14,TRBV15,TRBJ1-5,few,CATSRGDRAQPQHF,TGTGCCACCAGCAGAGGGGACAGGGCTCAGCCCCAGCATTTT
NA,14,TRBV12-3/TRBV12-4,TRBJ2-5,few,CASAYSQGRETQYF,TGTGCCAGCGCCTATTCCCAGGGGCGAGAGACCCAGTACTTC